The TCR beta chain under discussion was sequenced for a study of cytomegalovirus exposure and HLA in healthy donors. J lost 9 bases, V lost 9 bases, and 13 bases had no gene match. The CDR3 has 15 amino acids. CDR1 and CDR2 (germline): SNHLY, FYNNEI. It was with 60 Vbeta and 13 Jbeta primers that the PCR ran. TCRdb's table, derived via immunoSEQ multiplex PCR, lists solely in-frame clones and lacks some. Of more than 200,000 clones listed, roughly 84% are singletons. Specimen: PBMCs. The rearrangement uses TRBV2 and TRBJ2-1, with TRBD2 matching 11 bases. The sequence derives from a human donor in good health. Here the CDR3 DNA reads TGTGCCAGGGGGGGTAGCGGGAGGGCCCAGGGTGAGCAGTTCTTC. As protein: CARGGSGRAQGEQFF.